The entry that follows covers one T cell receptor beta chain sequence. This clone's antigen is unknown. No much larger clone exists at a distance of one base, and base qualities are not known. The sample holds other DNA sequences that translate to the same CDR3. Using the deep immunoSEQ assay, multiplex PCR amplified TCR CDR3 regions from genomic DNA. Extracted genomic DNA from each cell subset was spread evenly across all wells of several immunoSEQ 96-well plates, with each plate serving as a replicate. For sorted subsets, around 200 ng genomic DNA, equal to tens of thousands of T cell genomes, was loaded into each replicate PCR. Purified libraries were measured with a Qubit 3.0 fluorometer, size-checked on a Bioanalyzer 2100, and measured again with the KAPA Library Quantification kit. Every immunoSEQ 96-well plate was sequenced on a separate single-read 150-cycle Illumina NextSeq 550 flow cell. Turning to the authors' computational methods: Because the immunoSEQ output included only junctional sequences and no quality scores, the filtering could not be the same as the filtering used for full-length reads. Sequences were annotated with PyIR, a Python wrapper for IgBLAST v1.9, using IMGT germline references to assign V/J genes and CDR3. Reads were filtered out if the reads had weak V/J assignments (E-value above 1e-6), no CDR3, stop codons, out-of-frame junctions, or ambiguous translated residues. V3J clonotypes were defined as sequences sharing the same inferred V gene, J gene, and CDR3 amino acid sequence. To compute the percentage overlap between repertoires, the number of shared unique clonotypes was divided by the size of the smaller repertoire. RTK rarefaction, the Chao1 estimator, and Recon v2.1 estimates of unobserved clonotypes were used to assess repertoire richness. OLGA was used to compute generation probabilities for all TCRbeta clonotypes that the gDNA method yielded from several donors. TCRdb obtained this table from immuneACCESS and retained in-frame rearrangements with V and J assigned. These tables miss some clones; where compared with another copy, unresolved V genes account for less than half of the shortfall, and the remainder is unexplained. That table is the source of V, J and clone size, and D and trimming were worked out from the DNA. Across this sample there are roughly 1 million clones, with approximately 80% seen only once. Clones ranked in the top ten supply approximately 0.5% of the sample.

The sample belongs to a study of shared clonotypes between healthy human individuals (dated by TCRdb to the early 2020s). Looking at the study overall: A few men and a couple of women, aged 18 to 49 years, made up the cohort. To increase sequencing depth and limit assay-specific biases, different laboratories used diverse techniques to prepare libraries and sequence TCR repertoires. To estimate repertoire size and how much clonotype sharing occurs between individuals, the study deeply sequenced the blood TCR repertoires of roughly 5 healthy adults. For each donor, CD4 naive and CD4 memory were each run on three plates, CD8 naive on two plates, and CD8 memory on one plate. Each donor's leukapheresis produced roughly between about 0.8 and 10 billion PBMCs.

CDR1 and CDR2 are drawn from the germline V gene: SNHLY, FYNNEI. V and J are truncated by 4 bases and 6 bases respectively, leaving an intervening sequence of 9 bases. The cysteine opens and the phenylalanine closes a CDR3 of 13 amino acids. The read is trimmed to its CDR3 DNA, 39 bases read in frame from base 1. Study-wide conclusions, independent of this receptor: Sharing across several donors was observed for about 5% of naive CD4, under 4% of naive CD8, about 2.3% of memory CD4, and less than 0.45% of memory CD8 clonotypes. Clonotypes shared by all four sorted-subset donors showed higher generation probabilities than non-shared clonotypes. Pairwise subsampling led to the expectation that sequencing depth would affect the degree of clonotype sharing among donors. Incomplete sequencing was indicated by rarefaction of sorted-subset datasets, despite the large sequencing depth. Because the study included only a small number of donors, the genetic and exposure-history diversity represented was limited. Naive subsets generally had larger estimated clonotype richness than memory subsets did. Only blood was sampled, and tissue TCR repertoires likely differ from those in blood.

Healthy HIV-negative adults with no recently reported acute infections or vaccinations were included as donors. Every donor was a Caucasian adult residing in Nashville, Tennessee, USA. CD4+ T cells were enriched through magnetic negative selection, after which naive cells were positively selected on CD45RA and the remaining negative fraction served as the memory subset. After blood collection by leukapheresis, PBMCs were isolated using Ficoll-Histopaque density gradient centrifugation and then cryopreserved in the vapor phase of liquid nitrogen. Analytical flow cytometry was used to check the purity and quantity of each magnetically sorted T cell population. Genomic DNA was isolated from each sorted fraction and quantified by UV absorbance on a Nanodrop 2000c.

The chain couples TRBV2 to TRBJ2-2; the D segment cannot be called with confidence. The sequencing sample was made of memory CD4+ T cells from PBMCs. The meaning of the sample's cell subset or site label: CD45RA-negative fraction. This TCR was recovered from a man between 18 and 29 years old in good health. Some clones in this sample may be carry-over from other donors' samples. In nucleotides, the sequence is TGTGCCAGCAGTGTTCTTGGGTCCGGGGAGCTGTTTTTT. This codes for CASSVLGSGELFF.